The clone carrying this T cell receptor beta chain was observed a few times. Its antigen is undetermined. This entry is derived from a study of identical twins. Findings and limits, study-wide: Not following the same donors, the study drew its conclusions from cross-sectional statistical analysis. Where beta out-of-frame sequences were concerned, excess twin sharing was weaker.

In every case, the donor was a healthy Caucasian. The authors used template switching to add a universal primer site and gave cDNA unique molecular identifiers. Via MiXCR, TCRdb re-called the 5' RACE reads, giving one row per CDR3 protein. Of about 810,000 distinct CDR3 sequences listed, 9% to 15% are singletons. These records were also assigned to another study, of yellow fever vaccine responses in identical twins.

Sequences were obtained from PBMCs. The TCR sequence derives from a woman younger than 30 in good health.

Written as DNA, the CDR3 is TGTGCCAGCAGCAAAGGGATCCGACAGGAACCCAAGGGGAATGAAAAACTGTTTTTT. This encodes CASSKGIRQEPKGNEKLFF. The rearrangement links TRBV21-1 to TRBJ1-4; the table assigns TRBD1, which was not confirmed against the DNA. TRBV21-1 is tagged as a pseudogene. This CDR3 spans 19 amino acids.